The entry below gives a single T cell receptor beta chain sequence along with its context. Antigen: not known. On sorted subsets, replicate PCRs used about 200 ng DNA, or about 30,000 T cell genomes. The assay was immunoSEQ multiplex PCR, and TCRdb's table has in-frame clones only and misses some. The table has around 2.3 million clones, more than 90% seen once. The record originates from a study of shared clonotypes between healthy human individuals. Study background: Two women and a few men aged 18 to 49 served as donors.

Between the trimmed V and J ends, which lost 0 bases and 9 bases, there was a span of 13 bases. CDR1 is SGDLS and CDR2 is YYNGEE in the germline V gene. CDR3 length equals 14 residues. Notes on the study in general: A reduction in generation probabilities was seen for non-shared clonotypes relative to those shared by all four donors. Tissues were not sampled, only blood, and their repertoires likely differ.

The chain has TRBV9 and TRBJ2-1, with no clear D. The material sequenced was naive CD4+ T cells sorted from blood. Indicated subset: CD45RA+ positively selected. This receptor was taken from a man between 18 and 29 years old in good health. DNA for the CDR3: TGTGCCAGCAGCGTAGCGGCTAGGTTCACTGAGCAGTTCTTC. Translated, it gives CASSVAARFTEQFF.